Presented here are 24 T cell receptor beta chains from one specimen sequenced in a study of shared clonotypes between healthy human individuals (dated by TCRdb to about 2020). The library was prepared using the immunoSEQ multiplex PCR assay. TCRdb provides this immuneACCESS table in a form limited to in-frame rearrangements. Some clones are lacking; in checked studies, under half of them reflect an unresolved V gene, and why the rest are absent is not known. The sample records millions of clones, roughly 94% of which are singletons. The ten largest clonotypes hold 1.1% of the sample. CD8 naive samples consisted of CD45RO-negative cells that were positively selected for CCR7, yielding a CD45RA+CCR7+ population without TemRA cells. Sample: naive CD8+ T cells sorted from blood. Reading the label with the study, this specimen's cell subset or site is: CD45RA+CCR7+. Receptors originate from a man in his late teens or twenties in good health.

The V gene is TRBV18, the J gene TRBJ2-7; 12 nucleotides match TRBD2. The J segment lost 0 bases and the V segment lost 3 bases, leaving 0 bases of the junction unmatched. Per the germline V gene, CDR1 is KGHSH and CDR2 is LQKENI. This CDR3 has 15 residues. The CDR3 region is CASSPTSGSSYEQYF. DNA of the CDR3: TGTGCCAGCTCACCGACTAGCGGGAGCTCCTACGAGCAGTACTTC. Based on the CDR3 plus reference TRBV18 and TRBJ2-7, the full variable domain is NAGVMQNPRHLVRRRGQEARLRCSPMKGHSHVYWYRQLPEEGLKFMVYLQKENIIDESGMPKERFSAEFPKEGPSILRIQQVVRGDSAAYFCASSPTSGSSYEQYFGPGTRLTVT.

The rearrangement links TRBV28 to TRBJ1-2, with D tentatively TRBD1 (5 bases). The V end lost 4 bases, the J end lost 4 bases, and 7 bases lay between the germline ends. The CDR3 length is 12 residues. From germline, CDR1 is MDHEN and CDR2 SYDVKM. CDR3 loop: CASSSDSYGYTF. The CDR3 DNA is TGTGCCAGCAGTTCCGACAGCTATGGCTACACCTTC.

This sequence joins TRBV19 and TRBJ2-1, with D possibly being TRBD2 (6 bases). CDR1 LNHDA and CDR2 SQIVND come from the germline V gene (reference sequence). V was pared by 5 bases and J by 3 bases, with 14 bases between. The CDR3 extends over 15 amino acids. The CDR3 sequence: CASSALLTSYNEQFF. The CDR3 DNA follows: TGTGCCAGTAGTGCTCTCCTGACTAGCTACAATGAGCAGTTCTTC.

A note on this clone: Within the sample, other DNA sequences also encode this same CDR3. The chain has TRBV7-9 and TRBJ1-4, with D unclear. This CDR3 region has 16 residues. Trimming took off 5 bases at V and 4 bases at J, with 17 bases between the two ends. Germline CDR1 SEHNR, CDR2 FQNEAQ (reference sequence). The CDR3 coding sequence is TGTGCCAGCAGCCCCCATTTACCCACTCTTAATGAAAAACTGTTTTTT. This gives the protein CASSPHLPTLNEKLFF.

This chain uses TRBV9 with TRBJ1-4; maybe TRBD1 (6 bases). There are 15 residues in the CDR3. Germline assignment: CDR1 SGDLS and CDR2 YYNGEE. V lost 4 bases and J lost 7, with 17 bases in between. The CDR3 DNA reads as TGTGCCAGCAGCCATAGCACAGGGAGTGGTGAAAAACTGTTTTTT. Protein: CASSHSTGSGEKLFF.

About this clone: Within the sample, other DNA sequences also encode this same CDR3. The chain couples TRBV4-1 to TRBJ1-1; D gene unclear. The CDR3 runs to 15 residues. V lost 0 bases, J lost 1 base, and 9 bases lay in between. The germline V gene encodes CDR1 MGHRA and CDR2 YSYEKL. CDR3 sequence: CASSQDAGGNTEAFF. CDR3 nucleotides: TGCGCCAGCAGCCAAGATGCAGGAGGGAACACTGAAGCTTTCTTT.

The V call is TRBV6-6, the J call TRBJ2-7; D call uncertain. V lost 2 bases to trimming and J lost 2 bases, with 4 bases between them. This CDR3 is built from 12 residues. Germline V CDR1 and CDR2: MNHNY, SVGAGI (reference sequence). The CDR3 sequence is CASSYVAYEQYF. The DNA for the CDR3 is TGTGCCAGCAGTTACGTGGCCTACGAGCAGTACTTC.

This sequence joins TRBV11-3 and TRBJ1-1, with D possibly TRBD1 on 6 matching bases. The V end lost 6 bases, the J end lost 4 bases, and 12 bases lay between the germline ends. This CDR3 comprises 13 residues. The germline CDR1 and CDR2 sequences are SGHNT and YENEEA. CDR3: CASRARGATEAFF. The CDR3 DNA is TGTGCCAGCAGAGCCAGGGGTGCCACTGAAGCTTTCTTT. Based on the CDR3 plus reference TRBV11-3 and TRBJ1-1, the full variable domain is EAGVVQSPRYKIIEKKQPVAFWCNPISGHNTLYWYLQNLGQGPELLIRYENEEAVDDSQLPKDRFSAERLKGVDSTLKIQPAELGDSAVYLCASRARGATEAFFGQGTRLTVV.

The chain employs TRBV27 and TRBJ2-3, with D hard to call. Germline V gene data show CDR1 as MNHEY and CDR2 as SMNVEV (reference sequence). CDR3 size: 13 residues. V was trimmed by 7 bases and J by 2 bases, leaving 10 bases between them. The CDR3 is CASTKGPTDTQYF. The CDR3 nucleotides read TGTGCCAGCACTAAAGGGCCCACAGATACGCAGTATTTT.

The rearrangement uses TRBV10-2 and TRBJ1-3; unclear D gene. Germline CDR1 is WSHSY and CDR2 is SAAADI. V dropped 3 bases and J dropped 0 bases, with 6 bases sitting between them. The CDR3 is 14 residues long. The CDR3 sequence: CASSDVGSGNTIYF. CDR3 coding DNA: TGCGCCAGCAGTGATGTGGGCTCTGGAAACACCATATATTTT.

V is TRBV2 and J is TRBJ2-1; no reliable D call. Between the trimmed V and J ends, which lost 4 bases and 5 bases, there was a span of 9 bases. Looked up from germline, CDR1 is SNHLY and CDR2 is FYNNEI. The CDR3 is 13 residues long. The CDR3 DNA reads as TGTGCCAGCAGTGTGGGCTGGAACAATGAGCAGTTCTTC. Residues: CASSVGWNNEQFF. The full variable domain, in which reference TRBV2 and TRBJ2-1 provide the parts outside the CDR3, is EPEVTQTPSHQVTQMGQEVILRCVPISNHLYFYWYRQILGQKVEFLVSFYNNEISEKSEIFDDQFSVERPDGSNFTLKIRSTKLEDSAMYFCASSVGWNNEQFFGPGTRLTVL.

The chain combines TRBV5-4 with TRBJ2-7; the match to TRBD2 covers 7 bases. CDR3 length: 12 amino acids. From germline, CDR1 is SGHNT and CDR2 YYREEE (reference sequence). J was trimmed by 5 bases and V by 8 bases; bases with no gene match: 7. The CDR3 spells CASAASGDEQYF. The CDR3, as DNA: TGTGCCAGTGCGGCTAGCGGCGACGAGCAGTACTTC.

This clone was picked up one time. The rearrangement uses TRBV10-3 and TRBJ2-7; D may be TRBD2 (6 bases). Trimming left V 0 bases short and J 2 bases short, with 14 bases between. The CDR3 is 16 amino acids. Germline V CDR1 and CDR2: ENHRY, SYGVKD. In DNA form, the CDR3 reads TGTGCCATCAGTGAGTCGTGGGACCGGGGGACCTACGAGCAGTACTTC. Its protein product is CAISESWDRGTYEQYF.

The chain uses TRBV7-9 and TRBJ2-2, with a weak D call TRBD2 (6 bases). The V gene's germline CDR1 is SEHNR and CDR2 FQNEAQ (reference sequence). The ends were cut back, 7 bases at V and 1 base at J, with 7 bases in the middle. CDR3 length: 13 residues. CDR3: CASNGGNTGELFF. CDR3 coding DNA: TGTGCCAGCAACGGGGGGAACACCGGGGAGCTGTTTTTT.

This clone was found once. V gene TRBV5-5 combines with J gene TRBJ2-7; 7 bases agree with TRBD1. Germline CDR1 reads SGHKS; CDR2 reads YYEKEE (reference sequence). J was trimmed by 4 bases and V by 4 bases; bases with no gene match: 17. The CDR3 covers 17 residues. In DNA, the CDR3 is TGTGCCAGCAGCCCTTGGGACAGTTCAAACTTCTATTACGAGCAGTACTTC. Protein product: CASSPWDSSNFYYEQYF.

As concerns this clone: This same CDR3 is encoded by further DNA sequences in the sample. This chain joins TRBV6-5 and TRBJ2-1; D unresolved. Trimming left V 0 bases short and J 2 bases short, with 5 bases between. Germline V gene sequence: CDR1 MNHEY, CDR2 SVGAGI. The CDR3 consists of 14 residues. The CDR3 protein is CASSYSSPYNEQFF. The CDR3 DNA reads TGTGCCAGCAGTTACTCTTCACCCTACAATGAGCAGTTCTTC.

The chain has TRBV21-1 and TRBJ2-7; TRBD2 is the table's D call, not checked against the DNA. TRBV21-1 is classified as a pseudogene. CDR3 length equals 17 residues. The chain's CDR3 is CASSIPGGGTSGYEQYF. The CDR3 DNA reads as TGTGCCAGCAGCATCCCTGGTGGGGGGACTAGCGGCTACGAGCAGTACTTC.

On this clone: Other DNA sequences in this sample translate to the same CDR3. The chain combines TRBV6-5 with TRBJ2-3; tentative D call: TRBD1 (5 bases). There are 14 residues in the CDR3. Trimming removed 2 bases from V and 3 bases from J, with 9 bases in between. CDR1 and CDR2 from the germline V gene are MNHEY and SVGAGI. CDR3 sequence reads: CASSYLRETDTQYF. The CDR3 DNA follows: TGTGCCAGCAGTTACCTCAGGGAAACAGATACGCAGTATTTT.

The table lists this clone with a count of one. V and J are TRBV4-1 and TRBJ2-3; D call uncertain. V lost 0 bases and J 0 bases, leaving 4 bases between the germline ends. Germline V CDR1 and CDR2: MGHRA, YSYEKL. This CDR3 contains 14 residues. CDR3 sequence: CASSQESSTDTQYF. In nucleotides, the CDR3 is TGCGCCAGCAGCCAAGAGAGTAGCACAGATACGCAGTATTTT.

The chain employs TRBV6-1 and TRBJ1-2; the D gene is possibly TRBD1 (5 bases). The CDR3 sequence is 14 residues long. Trimming left V 3 bases short and J 3 bases short, with 11 bases between. CDR1 is MNHNS and CDR2 is SASEGT in the germline V gene. The CDR3 sequence is CASSEWVQDYGYTF. The CDR3 coding sequence is TGTGCCAGCAGTGAGTGGGTACAGGACTATGGCTACACCTTC.

The chain is built from TRBV30 and TRBJ2-3; 9 bases match TRBD2. The CDR3 totals 15 residues. Germline-derived CDR1 and CDR2 are GTSNPN and SVGIG (reference sequence). The V gene end was trimmed by 3 bases and the J gene end by 2 bases; junction bases not matched to a gene: 6. The CDR3 nucleotides are TGTGCCTGGAGCGTAGCGGGGGTTAACACAGATACGCAGTATTTT. Amino acids: CAWSVAGVNTDTQYF. Full variable domain (remainder filled in from reference TRBV30 and TRBJ2-3): SQTIHQWPATLVQPVGSPLSLECTVEGTSNPNLYWYRQAAGRGLQLLFYSVGIGQISSEVPQNLSASRPQDRQFILSSKKLLLSDSGFYLCAWSVAGVNTDTQYFGPGTRLTVL.

The chain employs TRBV13 and TRBJ2-7; TRBD1 agrees at 8 bases. CDR3 length equals 15 residues. Germline loops: CDR1 PRHDT, CDR2 FYEKMQ (reference sequence). Losses at the gene ends were 0 bases for V and 4 bases for J; bases not matched to a gene: 5. The DNA for the CDR3 is TGTGCCAGCAGCTTAGGAGCGACAGGGGCTTACGAGCAGTACTTC. Translated: CASSLGATGAYEQYF.

V is TRBV6-5 and J is TRBJ2-7; D remains unclear. Germline assignment: CDR1 MNHEY and CDR2 SVGAGI. V lost 4 bases to trimming and J lost 3 bases, with 13 bases between them. The CDR3 length is 14 residues. CDR3 nucleotide sequence: TGTGCCAGCAGTTTCGGGCTGCGTGACTACGAGCAGTACTTC. As protein: CASSFGLRDYEQYF.

The chain couples TRBV6-4 to TRBJ1-5, with D maybe TRBD1 (5 bases). The CDR3 length is 13 residues. Germline CDR1 reads MRHNA; CDR2 reads SNTAGT. V was clipped by 2 bases and J by 7 bases, with 9 bases between them. The CDR3 reads CASSDLRVQPQHF. The CDR3 bases are TGTGCCAGCAGTGACCTCAGGGTACAGCCCCAGCATTTT.